The clone carrying this T cell receptor beta chain has a single count. Its antigen is unidentified. This sample is drawn from a study of T cell responses to AZD1222 COVID-19 vaccine. Study-level results: White British ancestry dominated among donors, who included more females, and clonal diversity was possibly underestimated. The study sampled repertoires only after the peak T cell response.

Measured with immunoSEQ multiplex PCR; TCRdb has only the in-frame clones, and not every one. The top ten clones hold about 9.4% of a sample with roughly 100,000 clones, approximately 89% of them seen once. The sequencing used peripheral blood, collected 28 days after the second AZD1222 dose. The TCR sequence derives from an adult who received the AZD1222 COVID-19 vaccine.

The CDR3 spells CASTRDSNSPLHF. CDR3 sequence (DNA): TGTGCCAGCACCCGGGACTCCAATTCACCCCTCCACTTT. V and J are TRBV27 and TRBJ1-6, with D possibly being TRBD1 (5 bases). This CDR3 has 13 residues. V was cut by 7 bases and J by 7 bases, with 11 bases left in between. The germline CDR1 and CDR2 sequences are MNHEY and SMNVEV (reference sequence).